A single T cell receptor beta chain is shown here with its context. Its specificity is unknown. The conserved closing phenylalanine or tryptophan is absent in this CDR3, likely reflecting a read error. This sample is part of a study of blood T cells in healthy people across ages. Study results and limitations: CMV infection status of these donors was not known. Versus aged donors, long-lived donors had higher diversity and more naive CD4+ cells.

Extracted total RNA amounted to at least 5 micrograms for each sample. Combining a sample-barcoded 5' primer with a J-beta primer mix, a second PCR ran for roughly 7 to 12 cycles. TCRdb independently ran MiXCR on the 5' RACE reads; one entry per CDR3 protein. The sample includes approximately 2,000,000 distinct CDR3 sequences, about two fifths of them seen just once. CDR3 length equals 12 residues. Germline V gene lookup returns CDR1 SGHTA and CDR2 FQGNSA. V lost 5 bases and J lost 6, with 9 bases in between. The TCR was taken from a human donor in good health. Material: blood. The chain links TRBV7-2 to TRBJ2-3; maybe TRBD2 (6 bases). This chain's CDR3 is CASSPTRDTQYC. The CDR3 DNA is TGTGCCAGCAGCCCGACTAGGGATACGCAGTATTGT.